Following are 24 T cell receptor beta chains from one sample sequenced in a study of memory CD4+ T cells and cytomegalovirus serostatus. Single viable CD3+CD4+CD8-CD45RO+ cells were sorted as the memory CD4+ T cells. Sequenced by immunoSEQ multiplex PCR; TCRdb stores in-frame clones only, minus some. In the table there are 70,000 to 95,000 clones, approximately 84% of which are singletons. The sample taken for sequencing was memory CD4+ T cells from blood. These receptors all come from an adult in good health and CMV-seronegative.

The CDR3 DNA reads as TGCGCCAGCAGTGAGGTGGGGCGGATGGAAGCTTTCTTT. Translating it yields CASSEVGRMEAFF. This rearrangement joins TRBV10-2 to TRBJ1-1, with D maybe TRBD1 (5 bases). Germline loops: CDR1 WSHSY, CDR2 SAAADI. V was clipped by 2 bases and J by 8 bases, with 12 bases between them. This CDR3 has 13 amino acids.

The chain combines TRBV7-3 with TRBJ2-3; TRBD2 matches 14 bases. CDR3 length: 19 residues. The V gene end was trimmed by 5 bases and the J gene end by 1 base; junction bases not matched to a gene: 11. Germline V CDR1 and CDR2: SGHTA, FQGTGA. The CDR3 sequence: CASSGRTSGGLGGTDTQYF. The CDR3 region has the DNA TGTGCCAGCAGCGGCCGGACTAGCGGGGGGCTGGGGGGCACAGATACGCAGTATTTT.

The rearrangement links TRBV6-6 to TRBJ1-3; tentative D call: TRBD1 (5 bases). Trimming took 0 bases from V and 4 from J, leaving 13 bases between them. CDR3 length equals 16 residues. Germline V lookup: CDR1 MNHNY, CDR2 SVGAGI (reference sequence). The CDR3 DNA sequence: TGTGCCAGCAGTTACTCTCGGGGGACGTCGGGAAACACCATATATTTT. Translating gives CASSYSRGTSGNTIYF.

The gene calls are TRBV2 and TRBJ2-5; no clear D gene. V shed 7 bases and J shed 0 bases, with 18 bases lying between them. CDR3 length: 16 residues. The V gene's germline CDR1 is SNHLY and CDR2 FYNNEI. The CDR3, as DNA: TGTGCCAGCAAATACCGGGCGCTAATTAACCAAGAGACCCAGTACTTC. Amino acid sequence: CASKYRALINQETQYF.

This clone was detected a few times. This chain links TRBV10-3 with TRBJ1-1; no clear D. V lost 7 bases, J lost 1 base, and 10 bases lay in between. From germline, CDR1 is ENHRY and CDR2 SYGVKD. The CDR3 runs 13 residues. The CDR3 nucleotides are TGTGCCATCAATGGATTATCGAACACTGAAGCTTTCTTT. Amino acid sequence: CAINGLSNTEAFF.

The CDR3 nucleotides read TGCGCCAGCACCCTCCAAGAGACCCAGTACTTC. This translates into CASTLQETQYF. This chain links TRBV10-1 with TRBJ2-5; no reliable D call. CDR1 and CDR2 (germline): WNHNN, SYGVQD (reference sequence). V dropped 7 bases and J dropped 1 base, with 4 bases sitting between them. There are 11 residues in the CDR3.

The chain employs TRBV28 and TRBJ2-3; no clear D. The CDR3 contains 12 residues. Germline loops: CDR1 MDHEN, CDR2 SYDVKM. V was pared by 6 bases and J by 7 bases, with 11 bases between. The CDR3 region has the DNA TGTGCCAGCAGCTTCTCACAGAATACGCAGTATTTT. This sequence encodes CASSFSQNTQYF. Together with reference TRBV28 and TRBJ2-3, the CDR3 gives the full variable domain: DVKVTQSSRYLVKRTGEKVFLECVQDMDHENMFWYRQDPGLGLRLIYFSYDVKMKEKGDIPEGYSVSREKKERFSLILESASTNQTSMYLCASSFSQNTQYFGPGTRLTVL.

This clone was observed once. The genes are TRBV9 and TRBJ1-1; D gene unclear. The CDR3 totals 17 residues. Trimming cost V 4 bases and J 0 bases, with 19 bases left between them. Germline values: CDR1 SGDLS, CDR2 YYNGEE. CDR3 DNA: TGTGCCAGCAGCCCCGGAGGCGGGAATGAGATGAACACTGAAGCTTTCTTT. Encoded protein: CASSPGGGNEMNTEAFF.

Only one count was recorded for this clone. The genes are TRBV29-1 and TRBJ1-3; no definite D call. V was cut by 5 bases and J by 1 base, with 12 bases left in between. CDR1 SQVTM and CDR2 ANQGSEA come from the germline V gene. The CDR3 has 14 amino acids. CDR3 DNA: TGCAGCGTTAAAGTCCCGCGTTCTGGAAACACCATATATTTT. Translating it yields CSVKVPRSGNTIYF.

The chain links TRBV2 to TRBJ1-2, with 11 bases identical to TRBD1. CDR1 is SNHLY and CDR2 is FYNNEI in the germline V gene. The junction had 7 bases not matched to a gene; V was cut back by 4 bases and J by 3 bases. CDR3 length: 16 amino acids. CDR3 amino acids: CASSVWTGGSDYGYTF. The CDR3 region has the DNA TGTGCCAGCAGTGTTTGGACAGGGGGCTCTGACTATGGCTACACCTTC.

A word on this clone: At one end the junction does not follow the germline gene, possibly because of a read error. The V call is TRBV7-7, the J call TRBJ1-3; the match to TRBD1 covers 7 bases. Germline V gene data show CDR1 as SSHAT and CDR2 as FNYEAQ (reference sequence). The CDR3 has 15 amino acids. CDR3 in DNA: TGTGCTAGCAGCCGCGGAGGGGGCGCATTGAACACCATATATTTT. The encoded protein is CASSRGGGALNTIYF. Supplemented by reference TRBV7-7 and TRBJ1-3, the full variable domain reads GAGVSQSPRYKVTKRGQDVTLRCDPISSHATLYWYQQALGQGPEFLTYFNYEAQPDKSGLPSDRFSAERPEGSISTLTIQRTEQRDSAMYRCASSRGGGALNTIYFGEGSWLTVV.

V gene TRBV18 combines with J gene TRBJ2-2; 7 nucleotides align to TRBD1. V lost 0 bases to trimming and J lost 2 bases; unmatched junction nucleotides: 3. Per germline, CDR1 KGHSH and CDR2 LQKENI. This CDR3 is 16 amino acids long. CDR3 residues: CASSPPNRGNTGELFF. CDR3 DNA sequence: TGTGCCAGCTCACCACCGAACAGGGGAAACACCGGGGAGCTGTTTTTT.

The V gene is TRBV30, the J gene TRBJ2-5; D not certain. Germline V lookup: CDR1 GTSNPN, CDR2 SVGIG (reference sequence). Trimming left V 4 bases short and J 0 bases short, with 18 bases between. This CDR3 is 16 amino acids long. The CDR3 nucleotides are TGTGCCTGGATTAAAAAGCCGAGCTGGGACCAAGAGACCCAGTACTTC. Its protein product is CAWIKKPSWDQETQYF.

The gene calls are TRBV5-1 and TRBJ1-4, with D tentatively TRBD1 (5 bases). The CDR3 spans 16 residues. Germline loops: CDR1 SGHRS, CDR2 YFSETQ. The ends were cut back, 0 bases at V and 3 bases at J, with 12 bases in the middle. Here the CDR3 DNA reads TGCGCCAGCAGCTTGGTTGGGGGACCGGCTAATGAAAAACTGTTTTTT. Translating gives CASSLVGGPANEKLFF.

This clone was counted a few times. V and J are TRBV6-1 and TRBJ2-5; 7 nucleotides align to TRBD2. The trim removed 4 bases at V and 1 base at J, leaving 3 bases unmatched. CDR1 is MNHNS and CDR2 is SASEGT in the germline V gene. The CDR3 has 14 amino acids. In DNA form, the CDR3 reads TGTGCCAGCAGTGGTGGACTAGTCCAAGAGACCCAGTACTTC. Its translation is CASSGGLVQETQYF.

V usage is TRBV5-4 and J usage is TRBJ1-1, with 8 bases matching TRBD1. J lost 11 bases, V lost 4 bases, and 16 bases had no gene match. Germline V gives CDR1 SGHNT, CDR2 YYREEE (reference sequence). This CDR3 has 15 residues. CDR3 sequence: CASSANLGQVPSAFF. The CDR3 DNA reads as TGTGCCAGCAGCGCCAACTTGGGACAGGTCCCTTCGGCTTTCTTT.

CDR3 sequence reads: CATPGSGVYNEQFF. The CDR3 nucleotides read TGTGCCACCCCGGGTAGCGGGGTCTACAATGAGCAGTTCTTC. The chain carries TRBV15 and TRBJ2-1; TRBD2 agrees at 8 bases. CDR1 LNHNV and CDR2 YYDKDF come from the germline V gene (reference sequence). J was trimmed by 3 bases and V by 8 bases; bases with no gene match: 6. CDR3 length: 14 amino acids.

This clone has only one observation. This chain connects TRBV18 to TRBJ1-2, with D unresolved. V was trimmed by 2 bases and J by 0 bases, leaving 13 bases between them. Germline CDR1 reads KGHSH; CDR2 reads LQKENI. The CDR3 contains 16 residues. The CDR3 protein is CASSPKQRDTNYGYTF. CDR3 nucleotide sequence: TGTGCCAGCTCACCAAAACAACGGGATACTAACTATGGCTACACCTTC.

Turning to this clone: The sample holds other DNA sequences that translate to the same CDR3. This chain links TRBV7-3 with TRBJ2-2; a possible D gene is TRBD1 (6 bases). The germline CDR1 and CDR2 sequences are SGHTA and FQGTGA. Trimming took 3 bases from V and 3 from J, leaving 8 bases between them. The CDR3 extends over 14 amino acids. The CDR3 nucleotides are TGTGCCAGCAGCTTCAACAGGGACACCGGGGAGCTGTTTTTT. Translation: CASSFNRDTGELFF.

This chain connects TRBV11-2 to TRBJ2-5; 11 nucleotides align to TRBD2. V shed 5 bases, J shed 5 bases, and the junction held 4 bases outside the gene matches. CDR1 and CDR2 (germline): SGHAT, FQNNGV. The CDR3 contains 14 residues. CDR3 loop: CASSRSGGAETQYF. DNA of the CDR3: TGTGCCAGCAGCCGTAGCGGGGGGGCCGAGACCCAGTACTTC. Full variable domain (missing parts from reference TRBV11-2 and TRBJ2-5): EAGVAQSPRYKIIEKRQSVAFWCNPISGHATLYWYQQILGQGPKLLIQFQNNGVVDDSQLPKDRFSAERLKGVDSTLKIQPAKLEDSAVYLCASSRSGGAETQYFGPGTRLLVL.

In its sample, this clone was seen once. V and J are TRBV10-3 and TRBJ2-7; tentatively, D is TRBD1 (5 bases). This CDR3 region has 15 residues. Trimming shortened V by 5 bases and J by 0 bases, and 14 bases separated the two germline ends. CDR1 is ENHRY, CDR2 SYGVKD, per germline. CDR3 amino acids: CAISNQGLSSYEQYF. The CDR3, as DNA: TGTGCCATCAGTAATCAGGGCTTGAGCTCCTACGAGCAGTACTTC.

The chain carries TRBV27 and TRBJ2-7; 10 nucleotides agree with TRBD1. Germline V CDR1 and CDR2: MNHEY, SMNVEV (reference sequence). V shed 6 bases, J shed 5 bases, and the junction held 4 bases outside the gene matches. The CDR3 is 13 amino acids. The CDR3 reads CASSRDRGHEQYF. In DNA, the CDR3 is TGTGCCAGCAGCCGGGACAGGGGCCACGAGCAGTACTTC.

V is TRBV5-6 and J is TRBJ1-2; TRBD1 agrees at 7 bases. Per germline, CDR1 SGHDT and CDR2 YYEEEE. V shed 2 bases and J 6 bases; nucleotides not matched to a gene: 10. This CDR3 region has 15 residues. CDR3 loop: CASSLPGDSRDGYTF. CDR3 sequence (DNA): TGTGCCAGCAGCTTACCGGGGGACAGCCGGGATGGCTACACCTTC.

The table lists this clone with a few counts. The CDR3 DNA reads as TGTGCCTGGAAGGCAGTCACGGACACTGAAGCTTTCTTT. It is translated as CAWKAVTDTEAFF. The chain recombines TRBV30 with TRBJ1-1, with D unclear. The CDR3 runs to 13 residues. Germline V gene data show CDR1 as GTSNPN and CDR2 as SVGIG (reference sequence). V lost 4 bases, J lost 3 bases, and 12 bases lay in between.